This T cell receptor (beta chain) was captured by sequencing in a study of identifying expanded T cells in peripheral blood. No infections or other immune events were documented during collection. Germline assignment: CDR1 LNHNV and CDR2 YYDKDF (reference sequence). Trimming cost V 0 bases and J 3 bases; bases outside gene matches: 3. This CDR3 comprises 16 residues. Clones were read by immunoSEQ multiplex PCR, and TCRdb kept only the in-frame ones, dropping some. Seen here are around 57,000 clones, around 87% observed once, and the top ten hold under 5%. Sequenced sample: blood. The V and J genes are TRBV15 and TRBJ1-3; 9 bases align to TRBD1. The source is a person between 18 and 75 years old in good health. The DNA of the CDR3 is TGTGCCACCAGCAGAGATGGGACAGGGCTTGGAAACACCATATATTTT. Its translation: CATSRDGTGLGNTIYF.